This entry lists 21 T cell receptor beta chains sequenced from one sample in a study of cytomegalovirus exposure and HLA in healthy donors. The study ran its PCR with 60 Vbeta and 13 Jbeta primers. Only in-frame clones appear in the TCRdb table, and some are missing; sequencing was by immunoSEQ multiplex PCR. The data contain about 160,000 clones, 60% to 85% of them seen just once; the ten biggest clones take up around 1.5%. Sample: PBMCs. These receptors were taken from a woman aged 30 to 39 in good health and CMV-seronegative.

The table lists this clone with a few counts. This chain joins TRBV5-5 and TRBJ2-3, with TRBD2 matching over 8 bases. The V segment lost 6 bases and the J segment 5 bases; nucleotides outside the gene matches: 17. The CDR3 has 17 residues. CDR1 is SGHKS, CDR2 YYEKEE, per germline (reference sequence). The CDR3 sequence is CASNPRGSSGVVDTQYF. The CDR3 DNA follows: TGTGCCAGCAACCCTCGAGGGAGTAGCGGGGTGGTAGATACGCAGTATTTT.

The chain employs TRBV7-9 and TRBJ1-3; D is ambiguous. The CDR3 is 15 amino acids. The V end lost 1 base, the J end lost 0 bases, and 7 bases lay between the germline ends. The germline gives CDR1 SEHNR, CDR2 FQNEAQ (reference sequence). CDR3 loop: CASSLGLISGNTIYF. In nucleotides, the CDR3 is TGTGCCAGCAGCTTAGGGCTGATCTCTGGAAACACCATATATTTT.

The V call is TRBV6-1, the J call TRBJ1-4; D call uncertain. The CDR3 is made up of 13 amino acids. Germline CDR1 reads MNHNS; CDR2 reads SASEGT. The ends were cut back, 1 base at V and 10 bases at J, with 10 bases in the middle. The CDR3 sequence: CASSEDPLRKLFF. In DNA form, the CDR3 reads TGTGCCAGCAGTGAAGACCCCCTAAGAAAACTGTTTTTT.

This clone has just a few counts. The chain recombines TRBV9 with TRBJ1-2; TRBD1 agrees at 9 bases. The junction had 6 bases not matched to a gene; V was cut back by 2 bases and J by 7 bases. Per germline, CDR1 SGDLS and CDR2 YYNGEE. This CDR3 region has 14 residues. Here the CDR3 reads CASSVGQGLGGYTF. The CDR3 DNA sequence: TGTGCCAGCAGCGTGGGACAGGGTTTGGGTGGCTACACCTTC. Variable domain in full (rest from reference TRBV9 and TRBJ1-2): DSGVTQTPKHLITATGQRVTLRCSPRSGDLSVYWYQQSLDQGLQFLIQYYNGEERAKGNILERFSAQQFPDLHSELNLSSLELGDSALYFCASSVGQGLGGYTFGSGTRLTVV.

The CDR3 nucleotides read TGTGCCAGCAGCCTTGGACAGGGAAGCGAAAAACTGTTTTTT. Encoded protein: CASSLGQGSEKLFF. The chain links TRBV9 to TRBJ1-4; 8 bases map to TRBD1. The germline V gene has CDR1 SGDLS and CDR2 YYNGEE. The CDR3 consists of 14 residues. With 4 bases clipped from V and 8 bases from J, the junction kept 7 bases outside the gene matches.

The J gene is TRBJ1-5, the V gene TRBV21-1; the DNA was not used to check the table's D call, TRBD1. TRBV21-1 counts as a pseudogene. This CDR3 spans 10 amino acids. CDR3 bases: TGTGCCAGCAGCACCTCAGCCCAGCATTTT. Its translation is CASSTSAQHF.

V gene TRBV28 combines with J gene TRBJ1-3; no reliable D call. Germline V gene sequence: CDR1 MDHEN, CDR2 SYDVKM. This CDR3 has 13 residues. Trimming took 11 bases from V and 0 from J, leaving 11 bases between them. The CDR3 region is CASREHSGNTIYF. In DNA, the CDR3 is TGTGCCTCTAGAGAGCACTCTGGAAACACCATATATTTT.

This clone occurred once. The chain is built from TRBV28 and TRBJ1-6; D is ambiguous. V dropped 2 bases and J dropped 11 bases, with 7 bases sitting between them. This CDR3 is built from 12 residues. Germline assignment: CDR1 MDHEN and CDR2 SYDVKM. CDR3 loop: CASSLEDPPLHF. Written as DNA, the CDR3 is TGTGCCAGCAGTTTAGAGGATCCACCCCTCCACTTT.

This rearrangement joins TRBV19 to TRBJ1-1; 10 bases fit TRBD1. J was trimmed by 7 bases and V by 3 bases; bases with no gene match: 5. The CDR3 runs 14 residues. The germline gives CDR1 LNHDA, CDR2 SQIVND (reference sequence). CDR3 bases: TGTGCCAGTAGTATTCCGGGACAGGGGAGTGAAGCTTTCTTT. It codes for CASSIPGQGSEAFF.

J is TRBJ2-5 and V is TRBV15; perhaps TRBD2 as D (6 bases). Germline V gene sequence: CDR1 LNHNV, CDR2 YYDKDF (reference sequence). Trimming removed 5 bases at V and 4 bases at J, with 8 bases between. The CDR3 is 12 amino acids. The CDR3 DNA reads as TGTGCCACCAGCCCGGGAGCAGAGACCCAGTACTTC. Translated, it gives CATSPGAETQYF.

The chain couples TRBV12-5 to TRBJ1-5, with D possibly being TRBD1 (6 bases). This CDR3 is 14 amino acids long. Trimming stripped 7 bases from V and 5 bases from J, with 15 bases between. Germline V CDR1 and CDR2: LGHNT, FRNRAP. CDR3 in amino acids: CASAPRDIDQPQHF. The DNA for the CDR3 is TGTGCTAGTGCTCCGAGGGACATAGATCAGCCCCAGCATTTT.

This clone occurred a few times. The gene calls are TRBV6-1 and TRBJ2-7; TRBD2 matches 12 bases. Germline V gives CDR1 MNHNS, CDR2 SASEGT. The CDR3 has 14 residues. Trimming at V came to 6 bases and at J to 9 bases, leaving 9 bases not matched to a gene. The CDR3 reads CASSASGGAGRQYF. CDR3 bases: TGTGCCAGCAGCGCTAGCGGGGGGGCCGGTCGGCAGTACTTC.

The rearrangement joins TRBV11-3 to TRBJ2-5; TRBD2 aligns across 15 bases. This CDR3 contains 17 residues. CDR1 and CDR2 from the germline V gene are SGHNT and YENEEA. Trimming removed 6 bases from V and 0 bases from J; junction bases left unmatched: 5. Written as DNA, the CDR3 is TGTGCCAGCAGTAGGACTAGCGGGGGGGCCTACCAAGAGACCCAGTACTTC. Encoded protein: CASSRTSGGAYQETQYF.

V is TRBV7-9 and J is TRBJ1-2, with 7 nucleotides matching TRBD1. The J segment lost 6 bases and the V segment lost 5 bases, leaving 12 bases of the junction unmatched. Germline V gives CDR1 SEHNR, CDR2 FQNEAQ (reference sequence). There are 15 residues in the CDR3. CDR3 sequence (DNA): TGTGCCAGCAGCCCAGACAGGGACGCGGGTGATGGCTACACCTTC. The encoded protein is CASSPDRDAGDGYTF.

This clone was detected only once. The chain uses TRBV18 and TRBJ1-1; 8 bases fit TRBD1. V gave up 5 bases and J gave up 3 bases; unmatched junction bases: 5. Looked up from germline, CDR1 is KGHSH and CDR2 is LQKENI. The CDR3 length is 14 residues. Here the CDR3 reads CASSSKDRDTEAFF. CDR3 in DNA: TGTGCCAGCTCATCAAAGGACAGGGACACTGAAGCTTTCTTT.

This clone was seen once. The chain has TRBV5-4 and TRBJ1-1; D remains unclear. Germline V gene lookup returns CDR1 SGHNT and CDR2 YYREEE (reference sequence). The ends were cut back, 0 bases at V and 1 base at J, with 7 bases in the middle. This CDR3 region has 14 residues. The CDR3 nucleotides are TGTGCCAGCAGCTTGGGACGGGAGAACACTGAAGCTTTCTTT. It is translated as CASSLGRENTEAFF.

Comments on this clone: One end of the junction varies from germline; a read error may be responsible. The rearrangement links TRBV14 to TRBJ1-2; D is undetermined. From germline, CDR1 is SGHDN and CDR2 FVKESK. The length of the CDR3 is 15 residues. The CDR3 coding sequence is TGTGCCAGCAGTCAAGCTGGGAGCCGGGTATATGGCTACACCTTC. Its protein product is CASSQAGSRVYGYTF.

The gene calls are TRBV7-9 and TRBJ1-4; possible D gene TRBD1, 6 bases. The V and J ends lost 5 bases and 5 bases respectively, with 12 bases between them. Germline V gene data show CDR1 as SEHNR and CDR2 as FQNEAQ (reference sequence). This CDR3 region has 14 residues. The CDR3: CASSPSGGNEKLFF. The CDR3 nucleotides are TGTGCCAGCAGCCCCTCGGGGGGCAATGAAAAACTGTTTTTT.

The CDR3 is CASSEREAGELFF. In DNA form, the CDR3 reads TGTGCCAGCAGTGAGAGGGAAGCCGGGGAGCTGTTTTTT. J is TRBJ2-2 and V is TRBV6-1; D may be TRBD2 (5 bases). Germline lookup yields CDR1 MNHNS and CDR2 SASEGT. V was trimmed by 3 bases and J by 6 bases, leaving 8 bases between them. CDR3 size: 13 residues.

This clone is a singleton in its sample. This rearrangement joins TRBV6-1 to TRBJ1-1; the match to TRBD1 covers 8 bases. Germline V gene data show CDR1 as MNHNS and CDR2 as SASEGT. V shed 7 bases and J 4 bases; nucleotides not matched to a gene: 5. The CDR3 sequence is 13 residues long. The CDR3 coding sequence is TGTGCCAGCACTCGGACAGGGCGCACTGAAGCTTTCTTT. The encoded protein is CASTRTGRTEAFF.

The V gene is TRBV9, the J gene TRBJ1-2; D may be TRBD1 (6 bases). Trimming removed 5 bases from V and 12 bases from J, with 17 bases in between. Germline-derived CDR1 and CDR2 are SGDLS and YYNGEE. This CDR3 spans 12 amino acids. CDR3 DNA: TGTGCCAGCAGAGCCTCAGGGGAGGGCCACACCTTC. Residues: CASRASGEGHTF.